Shown below are 26 T cell receptor beta chains from a single sample sequenced in a study of blood T cell repertoires in COVID-19. Clones were sequenced by immunoSEQ multiplex PCR, and TCRdb holds only the in-frame ones, with some missing. This sample has 200,000 to 250,000 clones; approximately 84% occur once, and the top ten carry 1.8%. The source material was PBMCs or T cells enriched from blood (not recorded which). These receptors were taken from a man in his 60s who had recovered from COVID-19.

V and J are TRBV6-5 and TRBJ2-5; 13 bases agree with TRBD2. The J segment lost 9 bases and the V segment lost 6 bases, leaving 4 bases of the junction unmatched. Germline lookup yields CDR1 MNHEY and CDR2 SVGAGI. This CDR3 is 13 amino acids long. The CDR3 region is CASSGLAGAAQYF. The CDR3 DNA reads as TGTGCCAGCAGCGGACTAGCGGGGGCGGCCCAGTACTTC.

V is TRBV9 and J is TRBJ1-5; TRBD1 aligns across 7 bases. V lost 3 bases, J lost 7 bases, and 7 bases stayed unmatched. The CDR3 contains 14 residues. Germline V lookup: CDR1 SGDLS, CDR2 YYNGEE. The CDR3 sequence is CASSEGAKGQPQHF. CDR3 coding DNA: TGTGCCAGCAGCGAGGGGGCAAAAGGCCAGCCCCAGCATTTT.

This clone occurred a few times. V gene TRBV6-5 combines with J gene TRBJ2-6, with D possibly being TRBD2 (5 bases). This CDR3 has 15 residues. Per the germline V gene, CDR1 is MNHEY and CDR2 is SVGAGI. With 2 bases removed from V and 2 bases from J, the gap between germline ends came to 7 bases. The CDR3 sequence: CASSYRRAGANVLTF. DNA of the CDR3: TGTGCCAGCAGTTACCGGCGGGCTGGGGCCAACGTCCTGACTTTC.

With regard to this clone: One junction end disagrees with the germline gene, perhaps due to a read error. The V call is TRBV2, the J call TRBJ1-1; possibly TRBD1 for D (6 bases). The CDR3 contains 14 residues. Germline-derived CDR1 and CDR2 are SNHLY and FYNNEI. CDR3 in DNA: TGTGCCAGCTCACCCAGGACGGACAGCCATGAGTGTATCTTT. It codes for CASSPRTDSHECIF.

The J gene is TRBJ1-2, the V gene TRBV5-1, with D unclear. The V gene lost 4 bases and the J gene lost 0 bases, with 16 bases spanning the gap. The CDR3 runs 16 residues. Germline-derived CDR1 and CDR2 are SGHRS and YFSETQ. Here the CDR3 reads CASSDPGRPSNYGYTF. The CDR3 DNA reads as TGCGCCAGCAGCGACCCAGGCCGGCCCTCTAACTATGGCTACACCTTC.

The genes are TRBV19 and TRBJ1-1; no definite D call. Germline CDR1 and CDR2: LNHDA and SQIVND (reference sequence). Deletions cut 4 bases from V and 1 base from J, with 16 bases between. The CDR3 consists of 16 residues. The CDR3: CASSRGIWGSNTEAFF. DNA of the CDR3: TGTGCCAGTAGTAGAGGGATTTGGGGTTCGAACACTGAAGCTTTCTTT.

This clone was counted once. The junction and the germline gene differ at one end; a read error may be behind it. This sequence joins TRBV6-1 and TRBJ1-1; D is perhaps TRBD1 (5 bases). Germline loops: CDR1 MNHNS, CDR2 SASEGT. This CDR3 contains 13 residues. The CDR3 loop reads CASREAEGIYTFF. In nucleotides, the CDR3 is TGTGCCAGCAGGGAAGCGGAGGGGATTTACACTTTCTTT.

A note on this clone: One end of the junction is discordant with germline, which a read error may explain. The V and J genes are TRBV7-7 and TRBJ2-1; 8 nucleotides align to TRBD2. Germline V lookup: CDR1 SSHAT, CDR2 FNYEAQ (reference sequence). The CDR3 runs 15 residues. The CDR3 bases are TGTGCTAGCAGCCACCGACTAGCGTTTATCAATGAGCAGTTCTTC. Amino acid sequence: CASSHRLAFINEQFF. The full variable domain, completed using reference TRBV7-7 and TRBJ2-1, is GAGVSQSPRYKVTKRGQDVTLRCDPISSHATLYWYQQALGQGPEFLTYFNYEAQPDKSGLPSDRFSAERPEGSISTLTIQRTEQRDSAMYRCASSHRLAFINEQFFGPGTRLTVL.

V gene TRBV7-8 combines with J gene TRBJ1-1; 8 nucleotides align to TRBD1. Germline values: CDR1 SGHVS, CDR2 FQNEAQ. The CDR3 covers 16 residues. J lost 1 base, V lost 5 bases, and 9 bases had no gene match. Written as DNA, the CDR3 is TGTGCCAGCAGCCCCATCGACAGGGGAAGGAACACTGAAGCTTTCTTT. Amino acids: CASSPIDRGRNTEAFF.

The genes are TRBV29-1 and TRBJ2-3, with D tentatively TRBD2 (6 bases). The V and J ends lost 2 bases and 3 bases respectively, with 12 bases between them. Germline V CDR1 and CDR2: SQVTM, ANQGSEA. This CDR3 spans 14 amino acids. The CDR3 protein is CSVERGSGTDTQYF. Written as DNA, the CDR3 is TGCAGCGTTGAAAGGGGAAGCGGGACAGATACGCAGTATTTT.

The V gene is TRBV6-2 or TRBV6-3, the J gene TRBJ2-7; 8 bases are a match to TRBD1. Germline CDR1 MNHEY, CDR2 SVGEGT. This CDR3 comprises 15 residues. With 0 bases clipped from V and 3 bases from J, the junction kept 4 bases outside the gene matches. For the CDR3, the DNA is TGTGCCAGCAGTTACTCCGGGACAGGCCTCTACGAGCAGTACTTC. Translating gives CASSYSGTGLYEQYF.

The J gene is TRBJ1-3, the V gene TRBV5-6; unclear D gene. CDR3 size: 12 residues. V lost 1 base and J 7 bases, leaving 6 bases between the germline ends. CDR1 SGHDT and CDR2 YYEEEE come from the germline V gene. The CDR3 DNA reads TGTGCCAGCAGCTTGTTTGGCAACACCATATATTTT. This codes for CASSLFGNTIYF.

The table lists this clone with a few counts. Other DNA sequences of this sample code for an identical CDR3. The chain uses TRBV5-1 and TRBJ2-3; 7 bases align to TRBD2. CDR3 size: 14 residues. Germline V gene sequence: CDR1 SGHRS, CDR2 YFSETQ. Unmatched junction bases numbered 1, after V lost 2 bases and J lost 1 base. The CDR3: CASSLAGRTDTQYF. As DNA, the CDR3 is TGCGCCAGCAGCTTAGCGGGGCGCACAGATACGCAGTATTTT. Filled out from reference TRBV5-1 and TRBJ2-3, the complete variable domain reads KAGVTQTPRYLIKTRGQQVTLSCSPISGHRSVSWYQQTPGQGLQFLFEYFSETQRNKGNFPGRFSGRQFSNSRSEMNVSTLELGDSALYLCASSLAGRTDTQYFGPGTRLTVL.

Comment on this clone: The same CDR3 can be traced to other DNA sequences in this sample. The J gene is TRBJ1-1, the V gene TRBV9; D is unresolved. V lost 3 bases and J 0 bases, leaving 9 bases between the germline ends. The CDR3 has 14 amino acids. From germline, CDR1 is SGDLS and CDR2 YYNGEE. CDR3 loop: CASSARGLNTEAFF. In DNA form, the CDR3 reads TGTGCCAGCAGCGCCCGGGGTCTGAACACTGAAGCTTTCTTT.

The CDR3: CASGQGDLNTEAFF. The CDR3 coding sequence is TGTGCCAGTGGACAGGGCGATTTGAACACTGAAGCTTTCTTT. This chain links TRBV10-3 with TRBJ1-1; 8 nucleotides match TRBD1. This CDR3 is built from 14 residues. V lost 10 bases to trimming and J lost 0 bases; unmatched junction nucleotides: 7. Germline CDR1 is ENHRY and CDR2 is SYGVKD.

J is TRBJ1-1 and V is TRBV27; D is ambiguous. Germline CDR1 and CDR2: MNHEY and SMNVEV (reference sequence). The CDR3 totals 13 residues. The ends were cut back, 3 bases at V and 1 base at J, with 6 bases in the middle. The CDR3 bases are TGTGCCAGCAGTTTGGCAGGGAACACTGAAGCTTTCTTT. It specifies CASSLAGNTEAFF.

The genes are TRBV19 and TRBJ2-3; 10 nucleotides align to TRBD2. V was clipped by 5 bases and J by 0 bases; unmatched bases: 8. The CDR3 covers 17 residues. Germline loops: CDR1 LNHDA, CDR2 SQIVND (reference sequence). The CDR3 DNA sequence: TGTGCCAGTAGTTTCCGGGGTAGCGGGGGGAGCACAGATACGCAGTATTTT. Translating it yields CASSFRGSGGSTDTQYF. The full variable domain, in which reference TRBV19 and TRBJ2-3 provide the parts outside the CDR3, is DGGITQSPKYLFRKEGQNVTLSCEQNLNHDAMYWYRQDPGQGLRLIYYSQIVNDFQKGDIAEGYSVSREKKESFPLTVTSAQKNPTAFYLCASSFRGSGGSTDTQYFGPGTRLTVL.

The chain carries TRBV2 and TRBJ1-1, with D possibly TRBD1 on 6 matching bases. The V end was cut by 6 bases, the J end by 2 bases, with 13 bases between. This CDR3 region has 14 residues. In germline, CDR1 is SNHLY, CDR2 FYNNEI. The CDR3 protein is CASSLQGLNTEAFF. In nucleotides, the CDR3 is TGTGCCAGCAGCCTACAGGGATTAAACACTGAAGCTTTCTTT.

V is TRBV6-2 or TRBV6-3 and J is TRBJ2-1; 11 nucleotides line up with TRBD2. This CDR3 has 16 amino acids. CDR1 MNHEY and CDR2 SVGEGT come from the germline V gene. With 6 bases clipped from V and 6 bases from J, the junction kept 10 bases outside the gene matches. CDR3 sequence: CASRPPLAGGFNEQFF. For the CDR3, the DNA is TGTGCCAGCAGACCTCCTCTAGCGGGGGGCTTCAATGAGCAGTTCTTC.

The chain has TRBV19 and TRBJ1-2, with TRBD1 identical over 8 bases. Trimming took 0 bases from V and 4 from J; bases not matched to a gene: 7. This CDR3 is built from 16 residues. In germline, CDR1 is LNHDA, CDR2 SQIVND (reference sequence). The CDR3 loop is CASSIDLPGTGYGYTF. DNA of the CDR3: TGTGCCAGTAGTATAGACCTACCCGGGACAGGCTATGGCTACACCTTC.

This chain connects TRBV4-2 to TRBJ2-5; D possibly corresponds to TRBD2 (6 bases). Germline V gene lookup returns CDR1 LGHNA and CDR2 YNFKEQ. The CDR3 spans 15 residues. V was cut by 2 bases and J by 2 bases, with 12 bases left in between. The CDR3: CASSQRGTFQETQYF. The CDR3 DNA reads as TGTGCCAGCAGCCAACGAGGGACTTTTCAAGAGACCCAGTACTTC.

This chain connects TRBV24-1 to TRBJ2-3; TRBD1 agrees at 11 bases. Trimming at V came to 2 bases and at J to 7 bases, leaving 7 bases not matched to a gene. Germline V gives CDR1 KGHDR, CDR2 SFDVKD. This CDR3 is 16 amino acids long. The CDR3 sequence: CATSDSDRGPSNTQYF. The CDR3 nucleotides read TGTGCCACCAGTGATTCGGACAGGGGGCCGTCAAATACGCAGTATTTT.

The chain couples TRBV7-8 to TRBJ1-6; 8 nucleotides match TRBD1. Germline V CDR1 and CDR2: SGHVS, FQNEAQ. The CDR3 totals 15 residues. Unmatched junction bases numbered 7, after V lost 5 bases and J lost 7 bases. The CDR3 DNA sequence: TGTGCCAGCAGCACGGGGACAGGACGAAATTCACCCCTCCACTTT. Its translation: CASSTGTGRNSPLHF. Drawing the rest from reference TRBV7-8 and TRBJ1-6, the complete variable domain is GAGVSQSPRYKVAKRGQDVALRCDPISGHVSLFWYQQALGQGPEFLTYFQNEAQLDKSGLPSDRFFAERPEGSVSTLKIQRTQQEDSAVYLCASSTGTGRNSPLHFGNGTRLTVT.

In this sample, this clone turned up a few times. The CDR3 is CASSWGQENTEAFF. The CDR3 nucleotides read TGCGCCAGCAGCTGGGGACAGGAGAACACTGAAGCTTTCTTT. This chain uses TRBV5-1 with TRBJ1-1, with TRBD1 matching 8 bases. V lost 3 bases and J lost 1; bases outside the gene matches: 2. CDR1 SGHRS and CDR2 YFSETQ come from the germline V gene. The CDR3 runs to 14 residues.

This clone turned up a few times. The rearrangement links TRBV11-3 to TRBJ2-1; D not resolved. CDR1 and CDR2 (germline): SGHNT, YENEEA. This CDR3 has 14 amino acids. The V end lost 1 base, the J end lost 3 bases, and 7 bases lay between the germline ends. The CDR3 protein is CASSLGQDYNEQFF. The DNA of the CDR3 is TGTGCCAGCAGCTTAGGTCAGGACTACAATGAGCAGTTCTTC. Full variable domain (missing parts from reference TRBV11-3 and TRBJ2-1): EAGVVQSPRYKIIEKKQPVAFWCNPISGHNTLYWYLQNLGQGPELLIRYENEEAVDDSQLPKDRFSAERLKGVDSTLKIQPAELGDSAVYLCASSLGQDYNEQFFGPGTRLTVL.

The V gene is TRBV5-6, the J gene TRBJ2-1, with D possibly matching TRBD2 (6 bases). Trimming cost V 3 bases and J 9 bases, with 19 bases left between them. This CDR3 has 15 residues. Germline values: CDR1 SGHDT, CDR2 YYEEEE. CDR3 bases: TGTGCCAGCAGCTGGAACCCTCGGCGGGGTGGTGAGCAGTTCTTC. It translates to CASSWNPRRGGEQFF.